This T cell receptor (beta chain) derives from a study of blood T cell repertoires in COVID-19. Clones were read by immunoSEQ multiplex PCR, and TCRdb kept only the in-frame ones, dropping some. The sample comprises 150,000 to 200,000 clones, about four fifths of which are singletons, and approximately 11% rests with the top ten. Allocation to cohorts depended on clinical history reported by the participants. Symptom resolution, clearance, or two negative PCRs marked donors in Cohort 3 as recovered. CDR3 length equals 14 residues. With 4 bases removed from V and 2 bases from J, the gap between germline ends came to 11 bases. Germline CDR1 reads SEHNR; CDR2 reads FQNEAQ (reference sequence).

This sequence originates from a man in his forties or fifties who had recovered from COVID-19. The chain links TRBV7-9 to TRBJ1-1, with D perhaps TRBD1 (6 bases). The sequencing sample was made of PBMCs or T cells enriched from blood (not recorded which). This CDR3 reads CASSSTGHNTEAFF. DNA of the CDR3: TGTGCCAGCAGCTCAACGGGACATAACACTGAAGCTTTCTTT. The whole variable domain, remainder taken from reference TRBV7-9 and TRBJ1-1, is DTGVSQNPRHKITKRGQNVTFRCDPISEHNRLYWYRQTLGQGPEFLTYFQNEAQLEKSRLLSDRFSAERPKGSFSTLEIQRTEQGDSAMYLCASSSTGHNTEAFFGQGTRLTVV.